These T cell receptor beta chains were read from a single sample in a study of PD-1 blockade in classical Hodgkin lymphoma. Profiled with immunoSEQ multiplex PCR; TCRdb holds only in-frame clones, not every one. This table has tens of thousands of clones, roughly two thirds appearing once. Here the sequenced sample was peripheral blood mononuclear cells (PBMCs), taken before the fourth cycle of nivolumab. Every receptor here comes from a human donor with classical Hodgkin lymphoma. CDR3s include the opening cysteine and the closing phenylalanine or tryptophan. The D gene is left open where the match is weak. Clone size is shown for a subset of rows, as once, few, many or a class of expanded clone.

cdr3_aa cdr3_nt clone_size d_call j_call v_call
CASSISNLLSYEQYF TGCGCCAGCAGCATATCCAATCTACTTTCCTACGAGCAGTACTTC - - TRBJ2-7 TRBV4-3
CASSLGQGVTYEQYF TGTGCCAGCAGCTTGGGACAGGGGGTAACCTACGAGCAGTACTTC - TRBD1 TRBJ2-7 TRBV7-2
CASSKSGAKNNEQFF TGTGCCAGTAGTAAAAGCGGGGCCAAAAACAATGAGCAGTTCTTC - TRBD2 TRBJ2-1 TRBV19
CAAGTPGGNTIYF TGTGCTGCCGGGACCCCCGGTGGAAACACCATATATTTT - - TRBJ1-3 TRBV6-5
CASRDREVGYTF TGTGCCAGTAGAGACAGGGAGGTCGGCTACACCTTC - TRBD1 TRBJ1-2 TRBV19
CASSPPRANTGELFF TGTGCCAGCAGTCCCCCAAGGGCGAACACCGGGGAGCTGTTTTTT - - TRBJ2-2 TRBV28
CASSSTTSGAPDTQYF TGTGCCAGCAGCTCGACGACTAGCGGGGCTCCAGATACGCAGTATTTT - TRBD2 TRBJ2-3 TRBV7-9
CASSQGQGAYEQYF TGTGCCAGCAGTCAAGGACAGGGGGCCTACGAGCAGTACTTC - TRBD1 TRBJ2-7 TRBV6-6
CASSRGTSGVFSYEQYF TGTGCCAGCTCCCGCGGGACTAGCGGGGTTTTCTCCTACGAGCAGTACTTC - TRBD2 TRBJ2-7 TRBV18
CASSLSGPPTKAFF TGTGCCAGCAGCTTATCAGGGCCACCGACTAAGGCTTTCTTT - - TRBJ1-1 TRBV11-3
CAINPTGNTEAFF TGTGCCATCAACCCGACAGGAAACACTGAAGCTTTCTTT few - TRBJ1-1 TRBV10-3
CASSKRGRRAYNSPLHF TGTGCCAGCAGCAAAAGAGGACGAAGGGCCTATAATTCACCCCTCCACTTT - - TRBJ1-6 TRBV21-1
CASSYSYRDQGGAFF TGTGCCAGCAGTTACTCGTACAGGGACCAGGGGGGAGCTTTCTTT - TRBD1 TRBJ1-1 TRBV6-5
CASSPLESEGEGQLQHF TGTGCCAGCTCACCACTCGAGTCCGAAGGGGAGGGTCAGCTCCAGCATTTT once - TRBJ1-5 TRBV18
CASSPAGTGGLIYGYTF TGTGCCAGCAGCCCGGCCGGGACAGGGGGCCTCATCTATGGCTACACCTTC - TRBD1 TRBJ1-2 TRBV5-4
CASSWGRSNYGYTF TGTGCCAGCAGCTGGGGACGGTCCAACTATGGCTACACCTTC few - TRBJ1-2 TRBV7-8
CAWTSGAANTGELFF TGTGCCTGGACTAGCGGGGCCGCGAACACCGGGGAGCTGTTTTTT many TRBD2 TRBJ2-2 TRBV30
CASSISGTGLQPQHF TGTGCCAGTAGTATAAGCGGGACAGGGTTACAGCCCCAGCATTTT - TRBD1 TRBJ1-5 TRBV19
CASSQDLNYGYTF TGCGCCAGCAGCCAAGATCTGAACTATGGCTACACCTTC - - TRBJ1-2 TRBV7-9
CASSPDVDGVPFF TGTGCCAGCTCACCAGACGTCGACGGAGTTCCGTTTTTT - - TRBJ2-2 TRBV18
CASSSGVRLGYTF TGTGCCAGCAGCTCGGGCGTGCGGTTGGGCTACACCTTC - - TRBJ1-2 TRBV6-6
CASSSWAYTGELFF TGTGCCAGCAGCAGTTGGGCCTACACCGGGGAGCTGTTTTTT - - TRBJ2-2 TRBV6-5
CASSPVGNQPQHF TGTGCCAGCAGCCCCGTGGGCAATCAGCCCCAGCATTTT - - TRBJ1-5 TRBV7-2
CASSEAPSYNEQFF TGCGCCAGCAGCGAAGCACCCTCCTACAATGAGCAGTTCTTC - - TRBJ2-1 TRBV5-1
CASSITGTGTDTQYF TGTGCCAGCAGCATTACCGGGACAGGGACAGATACGCAGTATTTT - TRBD1 TRBJ2-3 TRBV7-9
CASSQRRGPSPLHF TGTGCCAGCAGCCAAAGGAGGGGCCCATCACCCCTCCACTTT - - TRBJ1-6 TRBV4-2
CASSFSETQYF TGTGCCAGCAGCTTTTCGGAGACCCAGTACTTC once - TRBJ2-5 TRBV7-8